Listed below are T cell receptor beta chains from one sample, sequenced in a study of shared clonotypes between healthy human individuals. Sequencing was performed with immunoSEQ multiplex PCR; in TCRdb, only in-frame clones are kept and a portion is missing. The sample records a few hundred thousand clones, around 95% being singletons. The sample was naive CD8+ T cells sorted from blood. The origin of the receptors is a woman aged 25 to 45 in good health. CDR3s include the opening cysteine and the closing phenylalanine or tryptophan. A D gene is named only where the DNA matches it firmly. Only part of the rows carry a size: once, few, many, or a class if the clone is expanded.

-,TRBV28,-,TRBJ1-5,CASSARNQPQHF,TGTGCCAGCAGTGCACGGAATCAGCCCCAGCATTTT
TRBD1,TRBV28,-,TRBJ2-5,CASSQPGQDQGQETQYF,TGTGCCAGCAGCCAACCCGGACAGGACCAGGGGCAAGAGACCCAGTACTTC
-,TRBV28,-,TRBJ2-7,CASSLEVYGDEQYF,TGTGCCAGCAGTTTGGAGGTATACGGCGACGAGCAGTACTTC
-,TRBV27,once,TRBJ2-5,CASSFVDSQETQYF,TGTGCCAGCAGTTTTGTAGACAGTCAAGAGACCCAGTACTTC
-,TRBV27,-,TRBJ2-7,CASRIGQGIYEQYF,TGTGCCAGCAGAATAGGGCAGGGGATCTACGAGCAGTACTTC
-,TRBV7-9,-,TRBJ1-2,CASSLEASYGYTF,TGTGCCAGCAGCTTAGAGGCCTCTTATGGCTACACCTTC
TRBD1,TRBV29-1,-,TRBJ2-7,CSVDSGTGLYEQYF,TGCAGCGTTGACTCGGGGACAGGTCTCTACGAGCAGTACTTC
TRBD1,TRBV27,-,TRBJ2-1,CASSPHFAGGEGEQFF,TGTGCCAGCAGTCCACATTTCGCAGGGGGCGAGGGTGAGCAGTTCTTC
TRBD1,TRBV28,-,TRBJ2-7,CASSLVDRGYEQYF,TGTGCCAGCAGTTTAGTTGACAGGGGCTACGAGCAGTACTTC
-,TRBV9,-,TRBJ2-1,CASSVGVGVTYNEQFF,TGTGCCAGCAGCGTAGGTGTAGGGGTCACTTACAATGAGCAGTTCTTC
-,TRBV7-9,-,TRBJ1-3,CASSSRSGNTIYF,TGTGCCAGCAGCTCCCGTTCTGGAAACACCATATATTTT
-,TRBV7-8,-,TRBJ2-7,CASSLIGTWDEQYF,TGTGCCAGCAGCTTAATAGGGACGTGGGACGAGCAGTACTTC
TRBD2,TRBV7-2,-,TRBJ2-4,CASSLAGLVIAKNIQYF,TGTGCCAGCAGCTTAGCAGGACTAGTAATAGCCAAAAACATTCAGTACTTC
TRBD1,TRBV5-6,-,TRBJ2-7,CASSGGTGISYEQYF,TGTGCCAGCAGCGGCGGGACAGGGATTTCCTACGAGCAGTACTTC
-,TRBV7-9,-,TRBJ2-7,CASSLEMSHEQYF,TGTGCCAGCAGCTTAGAGATGAGTCACGAGCAGTACTTC
-,TRBV27,once,TRBJ2-7,CASSPRVSYEQYF,TGTGCCAGCAGCCCTAGGGTTTCCTACGAGCAGTACTTC
-,TRBV6-1,-,TRBJ2-7,CASSPSGTFPYEQYF,TGTGCCAGCAGCCCCTCCGGGACTTTTCCCTACGAGCAGTACTTC
-,TRBV4-1,-,TRBJ1-6,CASSQDRNSPLHF,TGCGCCAGCAGCCAAGATAGAAATTCGCCCCTCCACTTT